The sequence of this T cell receptor beta chain was determined in a study of CD8 T cells in ankylosing spondylitis. In its sample, this clonotype was seen a few times. Trimming cost V 5 bases and J 2 bases, with 13 bases left between them. The germline V gene encodes CDR1 MNHEY and CDR2 SVGEGT. The CDR3 totals 15 residues. Scientists made TCR beta libraries using quantitative 5'-RACE with molecular barcodes. TCRdb reprocessed the 5' RACE reads via MiXCR and lists one record per CDR3 protein. The repertoire has about 240,000 distinct CDR3 sequences, around 9.1% of them found once; the top ten carry under 7.5%.

The clonotype originates from a male donor with ankylosing spondylitis or in good health (not recorded which). The chain recombines TRBV6-2 or TRBV6-3 with TRBJ2-1, with a tentative D call TRBD2 (5 bases). Sequences were obtained from blood, either unsorted or a sorted T cell fraction (not recorded which). In nucleotides, the CDR3 is TGTGCCAGCAGTCCCGACTATACCCCCTACAATGAGCAGTTCTTC. It specifies CASSPDYTPYNEQFF.